This TCR beta chain appears in the sequencing data of a study of regulatory T cells in long-lasting Graves disease. General study findings and limits: TCR diversity was lower in persistent Graves' patients than in newly diagnosed ones. Newly diagnosed disease favored TRBV20-1 and TRBJ2-1 over persistent disease. Accuracy may have been reduced by the small sample size.

The authors built TCR beta libraries using iRepertoire HTBI primers and Arm-PCR of CDR3 regions. Each CDR3 protein gets one entry after TCRdb re-called the multiplex PCR reads with MiXCR. The repertoire holds 400,000 to 450,000 distinct CDR3 sequences, with under 15% as singletons. This clonotype was counted ten times or more. Its antigen is undetermined. Germline trimming cut 5 bases from V and 2 bases from J; bases unmatched to any gene: 10. The CDR3 has 16 residues. The time point denotes: newly diagnosed GD, antithyroid drugs for less than 3 months. Extracted RNA from PBMCs served as the source of the TCR library. The data also belong to a second study, concerning T cells in Graves' hyperthyroidism and ophthalmopathy. That work states: When the TCR CDR3 underwent first-round RT-PCR, the HTBI primer set was used.

The rearrangement uses TRBV12-3 or TRBV12-4 and TRBJ2-5; 8 bases match TRBD2. This sequence was found in a woman in her twenties or thirties with Graves disease. This specimen was peripheral blood mononuclear cells (PBMCs), taken at new diagnosis, from a patient treated with antithyroid drugs. CDR3 in amino acids: CASSPDGASGQETQYF. CDR3 nucleotides: TGTGCCAGCAGTCCCGACGGGGCTAGCGGGCAAGAGACCCAGTACTTC.